This passage covers 25 T cell receptor beta chains from one sample sequenced in a study of T-cell reconstitution after alpha-beta-depleted transplantation in children. The authors prepared the TCRbeta library with unique molecular identifiers. TCRdb re-derived calls from the PCR reads in MiXCR, one entry per CDR3 protein. The sample includes approximately 500,000 distinct CDR3 sequences, about a quarter seen only once; the top ten take under 45%. This specimen was PBMCs, taken before TCRalphabeta/CD19-depleted stem cell transplant. The origin of the receptors is a boy less than two years old with Wiskott-Aldrich syndrome, due to receive a stem cell transplant.

The chain employs TRBV5-1 and TRBJ2-1; 12 bases align to TRBD2. CDR3 length: 16 residues. CDR1 and CDR2 (germline): SGHRS, YFSETQ. V dropped 1 base and J dropped 14; count of bases not matched to a gene: 13. The CDR3 region is CASSLRPTSGSSGEFF. DNA for the CDR3: TGCGCCAGCAGCTTGCGTCCGACTAGCGGGAGTTCCGGGGAGTTCTTC.

This clonotype was seen at least ten times. The genes are TRBV5-1 and TRBJ2-1, with D possibly matching TRBD2 (5 bases). CDR3 length: 13 residues. Germline CDR1 and CDR2: SGHRS and YFSETQ. V was shortened by 5 bases and J by 7 bases, with 13 bases between the two germline ends. CDR3 sequence: CASRSPGGNEQFF. CDR3 nucleotides: TGCGCCAGCAGGTCCCCCGGCGGGAATGAGCAGTTCTTC. Complete variable domain (other parts from reference TRBV5-1 and TRBJ2-1): KAGVTQTPRYLIKTRGQQVTLSCSPISGHRSVSWYQQTPGQGLQFLFEYFSETQRNKGNFPGRFSGRQFSNSRSEMNVSTLELGDSALYLCASRSPGGNEQFFGPGTRLTVL.

CDR3: CASSFGGLSSYEQYF. DNA of the CDR3: TGCGCCAGCAGCTTCGGGGGATTAAGCTCCTACGAGCAGTACTTC. The chain has TRBV5-1 and TRBJ2-7, with a weak D call TRBD2 (6 bases). Trimming stripped 2 bases from V and 0 bases from J, with 12 bases between. Germline assignment: CDR1 SGHRS and CDR2 YFSETQ. CDR3 size: 15 residues.

The chain employs TRBV25-1 and TRBJ2-1; no reliable D call. V shed 4 bases and J shed 2 bases, with 12 bases lying between them. The CDR3 loop spans 15 amino acids. Germline loops: CDR1 MGHDK, CDR2 SYGVNS. The CDR3 spells CASSVSLGTYNEQFF. CDR3 bases: TGTGCCAGCAGTGTGTCCCTAGGGACCTACAATGAGCAGTTCTTC. The full variable domain, completed using reference TRBV25-1 and TRBJ2-1, is EADIYQTPRYLVIGTGKKITLECSQTMGHDKMYWYQQDPGMELHLIHYSYGVNSTEKGDLSSESTVSRIRTEHFPLTLESARPSHTSQYLCASSVSLGTYNEQFFGPGTRLTVL.

The sample holds a few counts of this clonotype. This chain uses TRBV28 with TRBJ1-4; D remains unclear. The CDR3 has 14 residues. With 3 bases removed from V and 2 bases from J, the gap between germline ends came to 7 bases. CDR1 and CDR2 from the germline V gene are MDHEN and SYDVKM. CDR3 nucleotides: TGTGCCAGCAGTTTTGGAATGACTAATGAAAAACTGTTTTTT. The encoded protein is CASSFGMTNEKLFF.

The gene calls are TRBV5-1 and TRBJ2-1; the match to TRBD2 covers 8 bases. Germline CDR1 reads SGHRS; CDR2 reads YFSETQ. The CDR3 has 18 amino acids. V lost 4 bases and J lost 6; bases outside the gene matches: 18. The CDR3 DNA follows: TGCGCCAGCAGCCCCGGGGGGGCTTTGGCGGGAGGCCCCAATGAGCAGTTCTTC. Residues: CASSPGGALAGGPNEQFF.

The chain combines TRBV11-2 with TRBJ1-4; 7 nucleotides agree with TRBD1. The CDR3 consists of 18 residues. CDR1 is SGHAT and CDR2 is FQNNGV in the germline V gene. Unmatched junction bases numbered 13, after V lost 4 bases and J lost 2 bases. The DNA for the CDR3 is TGTGCCAGCAGCTCGGGACAGCGAGGGAGTAGGACTAATGAAAAACTGTTTTTT. This codes for CASSSGQRGSRTNEKLFF.

The V and J genes are TRBV6-5 and TRBJ1-3, with TRBD1 matching 8 bases. With 2 bases clipped from V and 4 bases from J, the junction kept 4 bases outside the gene matches. This CDR3 spans 15 amino acids. CDR1 MNHEY and CDR2 SVGAGI come from the germline V gene. The CDR3 spells CASSYRQGIGNTIYF. CDR3 bases: TGTGCCAGCAGTTACAGACAGGGGATCGGAAACACCATATATTTT.

The J gene is TRBJ2-7, the V gene TRBV5-4; 9 bases are a match to TRBD2. The germline V gene has CDR1 SGHNT and CDR2 YYREEE (reference sequence). V shed 5 bases and J 0 bases; nucleotides not matched to a gene: 6. The CDR3 loop spans 15 amino acids. Here the CDR3 reads CASSPVSGSSYEQYF. The CDR3 DNA is TGTGCCAGCAGTCCCGTTAGCGGGAGCTCCTACGAGCAGTACTTC.

The genes are TRBV4-1 and TRBJ2-5, with TRBD2 as a possible D gene (6 bases). V was shortened by 0 bases and J by 3 bases, with 20 bases between the two germline ends. CDR3 size: 18 residues. The V gene's germline CDR1 is MGHRA and CDR2 YSYEKL. This chain's CDR3 is CASSQDLFPGLGEETQYF. CDR3 bases: TGCGCCAGCAGCCAAGATCTTTTCCCGGGACTTGGGGAAGAGACCCAGTACTTC.

This clonotype was picked up a small number of times. Here the CDR3 DNA reads TGTGCCAGCAGCTTAAAAGGACTACACAATGAGCAGTTCTTC. Its protein product is CASSLKGLHNEQFF. The chain uses TRBV7-9 and TRBJ2-1, with TRBD2 as a possible D gene (6 bases). The CDR3 length is 14 residues. The V and J ends lost 2 bases and 5 bases respectively, with 10 bases between them. Germline V gene data show CDR1 as SEHNR and CDR2 as FQNEAQ (reference sequence).

V and J are TRBV5-1 and TRBJ2-7, with TRBD1 identical over 9 bases. From germline, CDR1 is SGHRS and CDR2 YFSETQ. This CDR3 comprises 13 residues. V lost 5 bases and J lost 5; bases outside the gene matches: 5. CDR3 in DNA: TGCGCCAGCAGTGTACAGGGGGCTGACGAGCAGTACTTC. This translates into CASSVQGADEQYF. The full variable domain, in which reference TRBV5-1 and TRBJ2-7 provide the parts outside the CDR3, is KAGVTQTPRYLIKTRGQQVTLSCSPISGHRSVSWYQQTPGQGLQFLFEYFSETQRNKGNFPGRFSGRQFSNSRSEMNVSTLELGDSALYLCASSVQGADEQYFGPGTRLTVT.

Worth noting for this clonotype: One end of the junction varies from germline; a read error may be responsible. The rearrangement links TRBV5-1 to TRBJ2-1; maybe TRBD2 (6 bases). CDR1 and CDR2 from the germline V gene are SGHRS and YFSETQ. The CDR3 has 16 residues. Here the CDR3 DNA reads TGCGCCAGCACCTTGGAGGGCGGAAGCTCCTACAATGAGCAGTTCTTC. Amino acid sequence: CASTLEGGSSYNEQFF.

The chain couples TRBV7-2 to TRBJ2-7; D may be TRBD1 (6 bases). Germline V gene sequence: CDR1 SGHTA, CDR2 FQGNSA. The CDR3 is 16 amino acids. Trimming shortened V by 5 bases and J by 6 bases, and 23 bases separated the two germline ends. The CDR3 is CASSPVAGALATEQYF. CDR3 nucleotides: TGTGCCAGCAGCCCGGTTGCAGGGGCGTTAGCTACCGAGCAGTACTTC.

The chain employs TRBV5-1 and TRBJ2-1, with D perhaps TRBD1 (5 bases). Germline V gene lookup returns CDR1 SGHRS and CDR2 YFSETQ. Trimming removed 6 bases at V and 0 bases at J, with 13 bases between. This CDR3 is 15 amino acids long. The DNA for the CDR3 is TGCGCCAGCAACCTTGACAGACCCTCCTACAATGAGCAGTTCTTC. Protein sequence: CASNLDRPSYNEQFF.

This clonotype has only a few counts. V is TRBV7-2 and J is TRBJ1-2; 11 bases are shared with TRBD1. Germline CDR1 is SGHTA and CDR2 is FQGNSA. V was pared by 5 bases and J by 3 bases, with 5 bases of the junction left unmatched. This CDR3 is built from 15 residues. CDR3 nucleotide sequence: TGTGCCAGCAGCCCCAGGACAGGGGGCGACTATGGCTACACCTTC. Encoded protein: CASSPRTGGDYGYTF.

The chain is built from TRBV30 and TRBJ2-7; 12 bases match TRBD2. The germline CDR1 and CDR2 sequences are GTSNPN and SVGIG (reference sequence). Trimming removed 8 bases from V and 4 bases from J; junction bases left unmatched: 3. This CDR3 spans 12 amino acids. CDR3 in amino acids: CAHGTSGYEQYF. The CDR3 nucleotides read TGTGCCCACGGGACTAGCGGGTACGAGCAGTACTTC.

This chain joins TRBV7-3 and TRBJ2-5; D unclear. The germline V gene encodes CDR1 SGHTA and CDR2 FQGTGA. There are 15 residues in the CDR3. Trimming removed 5 bases from V and 4 bases from J, with 17 bases in between. The CDR3 sequence: CASSPVAGQVETQYF. CDR3 DNA: TGTGCCAGCAGCCCTGTGGCCGGGCAGGTAGAGACCCAGTACTTC.

The V and J genes are TRBV28 and TRBJ2-1; D not certain. The germline CDR1 and CDR2 sequences are MDHEN and SYDVKM. The ends were cut back, 2 bases at V and 8 bases at J, with 10 bases in the middle. The CDR3 contains 13 residues. DNA of the CDR3: TGTGCCAGCAGTTTACCCGGGTTCCATGAGCAGTTCTTC. The encoded protein is CASSLPGFHEQFF. The full variable domain, its missing parts supplied by reference TRBV28 and TRBJ2-1, is DVKVTQSSRYLVKRTGEKVFLECVQDMDHENMFWYRQDPGLGLRLIYFSYDVKMKEKGDIPEGYSVSREKKERFSLILESASTNQTSMYLCASSLPGFHEQFFGPGTRLTVL.

This clonotype was seen only once. The chain couples TRBV20-1 to TRBJ1-2; D is possibly TRBD1 (6 bases). The V gene's germline CDR1 is DFQATT and CDR2 SNEGSKA (reference sequence). V was pared by 5 bases and J by 2 bases, with 12 bases between. The CDR3 has 13 residues. CDR3 region: CSAEQQGNYGYTF. The CDR3 DNA follows: TGCAGTGCTGAACAACAGGGCAACTATGGCTACACCTTC.

This chain connects TRBV4-2 to TRBJ2-7; tentatively, D is TRBD2 (6 bases). CDR1 is LGHNA and CDR2 is YNFKEQ in the germline V gene. V lost 3 bases and J lost 2, with 11 bases in between. This CDR3 has 14 residues. The CDR3 sequence: CASSQGGFPYEQYF. The CDR3 nucleotides are TGTGCCAGCAGCCAGGGGGGATTCCCCTACGAGCAGTACTTC.

The chain joins TRBV24-1 to TRBJ2-1, with D possibly matching TRBD1 (6 bases). The CDR3 extends over 16 amino acids. V was cut by 5 bases and J by 4 bases, with 17 bases left in between. The germline CDR1 and CDR2 sequences are KGHDR and SFDVKD. CDR3 amino acids: CATSGPRGRVYNEQFF. As DNA, the CDR3 is TGTGCCACCAGTGGTCCCAGGGGCCGGGTGTACAATGAGCAGTTCTTC.

The V gene is TRBV6-1, the J gene TRBJ2-3, with 9 positions matching TRBD2. CDR1 and CDR2 from the germline V gene are MNHNS and SASEGT. J gave up 1 base and V 7 bases, and 6 bases lay outside the gene matches. There are 15 residues in the CDR3. As DNA, the CDR3 is TGTGCCAGCATCGCGGGACTAGCCGGCACAGATACGCAGTATTTT. This translates into CASIAGLAGTDTQYF.

V gene TRBV29-1 combines with J gene TRBJ1-1; TRBD1 agrees at 7 bases. The CDR3 has 13 amino acids. Looked up from germline, CDR1 is SQVTM and CDR2 is ANQGSEA. V was clipped by 6 bases and J by 5 bases; unmatched bases: 9. The CDR3 DNA reads as TGCAGCGTCCAAAAACTGACAGGGACTGAAGCTTTCTTT. It translates to CSVQKLTGTEAFF. Together with reference TRBV29-1 and TRBJ1-1, the CDR3 gives the full variable domain: SAVISQKPSRDICQRGTSLTIQCQVDSQVTMMFWYRQQPGQSLTLIATANQGSEATYESGFVIDKFPISRPNLTFSTLTVSNMSPEDSSIYLCSVQKLTGTEAFFGQGTRLTVV.

This rearrangement joins TRBV3-1 to TRBJ2-7; 11 bases are a match to TRBD2. Per the germline V gene, CDR1 is LGHDT and CDR2 is YNNKEL (reference sequence). The CDR3 spans 12 residues. V dropped 6 bases and J dropped 10; count of bases not matched to a gene: 5. This CDR3 reads CASRLAGGPQYF. The CDR3 nucleotides read TGTGCCAGCAGGCTAGCGGGAGGACCTCAGTACTTC.